This TCR beta chain was obtained from a study of cytomegalovirus exposure and HLA in healthy donors. For the study at large: Most genotyped donors, 65% to 90% of 300 to 400, had Caucasian-associated genetic ancestry.

60 Vbeta and 13 Jbeta primers were used in PCR. TCRdb keeps only in-frame clones here, not all; method: immunoSEQ multiplex PCR. Of around 180,000 clones in the sample, roughly 84% are singletons; the top ten hold approximately 1.3%. This CDR3 is 15 amino acids long. V lost 5 bases and J lost 6; bases outside the gene matches: 8. Germline lookup yields CDR1 SEHNR and CDR2 FQNEAQ (reference sequence). Whereas donors were nominally healthy upon sampling, unrecorded immune exposures were probable. The sequence was collected from a boy younger than 10 in good health and CMV-seronegative. The chain uses TRBV7-9 and TRBJ2-7; 12 bases are shared with TRBD1. Sequenced material: PBMCs. CDR3 nucleotides: TGTGCCAGCAGCGGCAGCCGGGACAGGGGGCTCGAGCAGTACTTC. It codes for CASSGSRDRGLEQYF.